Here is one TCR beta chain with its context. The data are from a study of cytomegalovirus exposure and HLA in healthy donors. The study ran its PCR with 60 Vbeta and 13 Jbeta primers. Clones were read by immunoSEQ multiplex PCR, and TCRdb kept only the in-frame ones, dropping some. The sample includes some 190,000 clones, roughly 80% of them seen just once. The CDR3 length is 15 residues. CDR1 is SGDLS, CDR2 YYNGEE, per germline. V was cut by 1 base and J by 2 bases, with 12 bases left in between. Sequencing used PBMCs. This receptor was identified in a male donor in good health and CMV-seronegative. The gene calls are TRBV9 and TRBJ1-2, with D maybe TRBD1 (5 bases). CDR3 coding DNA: TGTGCCAGCAGCGTAACCCCCAGGGCCAACTATGGCTACACCTTC. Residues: CASSVTPRANYGYTF.